The T cell receptor beta chain described here comes from a study of shared clonotypes between healthy human individuals. Study context: CD8 memory received one plate per donor, CD8 naive two, CD4 memory three and CD4 naive three.

CDR1 is MGHRA and CDR2 is YSYEKL in the germline V gene. The CDR3 loop spans 18 amino acids. The ends lost 1 base at V and 1 base at J; junction bases unmatched: 7. In the original workflow: With immunoSEQ giving junction-only sequences and no quality scores, filtering differed. Produced via immunoSEQ multiplex PCR; TCRdb's table is partial and in-frame only. That table supplies the V and J calls and clone size; D and trimming were determined from the DNA. The repertoire consists of a few million clones, with more than 80% occurring once and the leading ten covering about 0.37%. A CD45RA-negative memory subset and a CD45RA+ naive subset were separated from the CD4+ cells.

The sample comprised naive CD4+ T cells from PBMCs. Regarding subset: CD45RA+ positively selected. The rearrangement joins TRBV4-1 to TRBJ2-6, with 7 nucleotides matching TRBD1. The receptor comes from a man younger than 30 in good health. Some clones in this sample may be carry-over from other donors' samples. The CDR3, as DNA: TGCGCCAGCAGCCAAGGAAAGGGGGCCGTTTCTGGGGCCAACGTCCTGACTTTC. Protein sequence: CASSQGKGAVSGANVLTF.